This T cell receptor beta chain was found in a study of blood T cell repertoires in COVID-19. Study at large: The United States, Italy and Spain supplied acute and convalescent COVID-19 samples. Sources were T cells, B-cell-depleted T cells, or PBMCs; the material itself was cDNA or gDNA.

This clone was counted between two and nine times. The assay was immunoSEQ multiplex PCR, and TCRdb's table has in-frame clones only and misses some. Here the sample spans 200,000 to 250,000 clones, about 84% being singletons. From germline, CDR1 is MNHEY and CDR2 SMNVEV (reference sequence). V shed 6 bases and J 10 bases; nucleotides not matched to a gene: 9. CDR3 length: 14 amino acids. The sequence was collected from a woman aged 80 or older with COVID-19, enrolled during active disease. The chain combines TRBV27 with TRBJ1-6, with 7 nucleotides matching TRBD1. The material sequenced was peripheral blood. For the CDR3, the DNA is TGTGCCAGCAGCCCCACAGGGGTCCTCTCACCCCTCCACTTT. Its protein product is CASSPTGVLSPLHF.